The next 10 T cell receptor beta chains were all read from a single sample in a study of response to subunit inactivated influenza vaccine. TCRdb reprocessed the RT-PCR reads via MiXCR and lists one record per CDR3 protein. The repertoire includes around 480,000 distinct CDR3 sequences, 15% to 20% of them detected once, and roughly 3% sits in the top ten. The sample was CD4+ T cells sorted from PBMCs, taken roughly 24 months after vaccination. Receptors were obtained from a man in his fifties or sixties who received an inactivated influenza vaccine.

The V and J genes are TRBV7-6 and TRBJ2-2; 12 nucleotides align to TRBD2. The CDR3 is made up of 17 amino acids. CDR1 and CDR2 (germline): SGHVS, FNYEAQ. V lost 5 bases and J lost 2; bases outside the gene matches: 6. CDR3 bases: TGTGCCAGCAGCCGAGGACTAGCGGGATCAAACACCGGGGAGCTGTTTTTT. It translates to CASSRGLAGSNTGELFF. Based on the CDR3 plus reference TRBV7-6 and TRBJ2-2, the full variable domain is GAGVSQSPRYKVTKRGQDVALRCDPISGHVSLYWYRQALGQGPEFLTYFNYEAQQDKSGLPNDRFSAERPEGSISTLTIQRTEQRDSAMYRCASSRGLAGSNTGELFFGEGSRLTVL.

This clonotype has at least ten counts. The V and J genes are TRBV12-3 or TRBV12-4 and TRBJ2-1; D uncertain. V lost 1 base to trimming and J lost 8 bases, with 6 bases between them. CDR3 length equals 12 residues. The CDR3 loop is CASSLGRHEQFF. CDR3 DNA sequence: TGTGCCAGCAGTTTAGGTCGACATGAGCAGTTCTTC.

This rearrangement joins TRBV12-3 or TRBV12-4 to TRBJ1-1; 9 nucleotides line up with TRBD1. This CDR3 is 14 amino acids long. The trim removed 1 base at V and 5 bases at J, leaving 2 bases unmatched. The CDR3 DNA follows: TGTGCCAGCAGTTTAGGGGACAGGGATACTGAAGCTTTCTTT. Amino acids: CASSLGDRDTEAFF.

This clonotype was observed a handful of times. V and J are TRBV10-3 and TRBJ2-5; D might be TRBD1 (6 bases). Trimming removed 4 bases at V and 5 bases at J, with 11 bases between. Germline V gene data show CDR1 as ENHRY and CDR2 as SYGVKD. The CDR3 sequence is 13 residues long. CDR3 sequence reads: CAISGGLGETQYF. The CDR3 DNA reads TGTGCCATCAGTGGGGGGCTCGGCGAGACCCAGTACTTC.

As DNA, the CDR3 is TGTGCCAGCAGCGTCGGTGATCCGTACCAAGAGACCCAGTACTTC. Protein: CASSVGDPYQETQYF. J is TRBJ2-5 and V is TRBV5-8; D is unclear. With 4 bases removed from V and 0 bases from J, the gap between germline ends came to 13 bases. The germline gives CDR1 SGHTS, CDR2 YDEGEE. The CDR3 has 15 residues.

The chain recombines TRBV20-1 with TRBJ2-5; no clear D. Trimming left V 3 bases short and J 6 bases short, with 8 bases between. The CDR3 extends over 11 amino acids. Germline CDR1 reads DFQATT; CDR2 reads SNEGSKA (reference sequence). The CDR3 sequence: CSARGSQTQYF. Written as DNA, the CDR3 is TGCAGTGCTAGGGGGTCGCAGACCCAGTACTTC.

About this clonotype itself: The junction departs from germline at one end; a sequencing error may be responsible. The V call is TRBV11-2, the J call TRBJ2-5, with D perhaps matching TRBD2 (5 bases). The germline V gene has CDR1 SGHAT and CDR2 FQNNGV. This CDR3 contains 14 residues. In nucleotides, the CDR3 is TGTACCAGCAGCTCGGGATGGGGCCAAGAGACCCAGTACTTC. It codes for CTSSSGWGQETQYF.

This clonotype came up a few times. The chain has TRBV9 and TRBJ2-2; TRBD2 aligns across 11 bases. The V and J ends lost 5 bases and 9 bases, in that order; junction bases with no gene match: 9. CDR1 and CDR2 from the germline V gene are SGDLS and YYNGEE. There are 15 residues in the CDR3. For the CDR3, the DNA is TGTGCCAGCAGAGCCCCGACTAGCGGGGACAGGGAGCTGTTTTTT. Translation gives CASRAPTSGDRELFF.

This clonotype was seen a handful of times. The V call is TRBV20-1, the J call TRBJ2-7; 7 bases line up with TRBD2. The CDR3 has 16 residues. Germline V gene data show CDR1 as DFQATT and CDR2 as SNEGSKA (reference sequence). After removal of 3 bases from V and 1 base from J, the junction contained 12 bases not matched to a gene. CDR3 nucleotide sequence: TGCAGTGCTAGTGGTGCGAGAGCGGGACGGTCCTACGAGCAGTACTTC. Translation gives CSASGARAGRSYEQYF.

This sequence joins TRBV3-1 and TRBJ1-1; D unresolved. Trimming took off 1 base at V and 1 base at J, with 10 bases between the two ends. The CDR3 is made up of 15 amino acids. Germline V gene lookup returns CDR1 LGHDT and CDR2 YNNKEL (reference sequence). The CDR3 sequence is CASSQVGLTNTEAFF. The CDR3 coding sequence is TGTGCCAGCAGCCAAGTCGGACTTACGAACACTGAAGCTTTCTTT.